Listed below are T cell receptor beta chains from one sample, sequenced in a study of T-cell memory formation after mild COVID-19. TCRdb used MiXCR to reprocess the 5' RACE reads, holding one entry per CDR3 protein. The sample shows under 450,000 distinct CDR3 sequences, 20% to 25% of them seen only once. The sequencing sample was made of PBMCs or a T cell subset sorted from them (not recorded which). These receptors were taken from a man between 18 and 35 years old who had mild COVID-19 (a few samples of this study predate the infection). Cell type and time point are not known. CDR3s include the opening cysteine and the closing phenylalanine or tryptophan. The D gene is left open where the match is weak. Clone size is stated in some rows and not others, as once, few, many or a class when expanded.

V gene	clone size	D gene	J gene	CDR3 DNA	CDR3 protein
TRBV7-6	.	.	TRBJ2-2	TGTGCCAGCAGCTTATATGGGGGGACCGGGGAGCTGTTTTTT	CASSLYGGTGELFF
TRBV11-2	.	TRBD2	TRBJ2-1	TGTGCCAGCAGCTTGGCGGGGGTCGGTTCCCGAGGTGAGCAGTTCTTC	CASSLAGVGSRGEQFF
TRBV7-2	few	.	TRBJ1-3	TGTGCCAGCAGCTTTTGGCAGGGTGCTGGAAACACCATATATTTT	CASSFWQGAGNTIYF
TRBV4-1	few	.	TRBJ2-4	TGCGCCAGCAGCCAAGCAGGCAGACTGAGGGACATTCAGTACTTC	CASSQAGRLRDIQYF
TRBV4-3	.	.	TRBJ2-3	TGCGCCAGCGCAGACAGGCGACTCTCTAGCACAGATACGCAGTATTTT	CASADRRLSSTDTQYF
TRBV7-8	few	.	TRBJ2-5	TGTGCCAGCAGCCGACGGGTGGGGGAGACCCAGTACTTC	CASSRRVGETQYF
TRBV7-9	.	.	TRBJ1-5	TGTGCCAGCAGCTTGGGCCAGGCGGGGAATCAGCCCCAGCATTTT	CASSLGQAGNQPQHF
TRBV5-5	.	TRBD2	TRBJ2-3	TGTGCCAGCAGCCTTAGCGGGGCGGAAGGACATACGCAGTATTTT	CASSLSGAEGHTQYF
TRBV29-1	few	.	TRBJ1-3	TGCAGCGTTGCGGGCGCCTCTGGAAACACCATATATTTT	CSVAGASGNTIYF
TRBV4-2	.	.	TRBJ1-6	TGTGCCAGCAGCCAAGAAGAGGGCTACCGCGGAATTAATTCACCCCTCCACTTT	CASSQEEGYRGINSPLHF
TRBV7-2	few	TRBD2	TRBJ2-3	TGTGCCAGCAGCGGCCCGGTCGGGACTAGCGGGGGGTCTAGCACAGATACGCAGTATTTT	CASSGPVGTSGGSSTDTQYF